The clone carrying this T cell receptor beta chain was observed a few times. This CDR3 region has 14 residues. Germline lookup yields CDR1 MGHDK and CDR2 SYGVNS. With 1 base clipped from V and 9 bases from J, the junction kept 7 bases outside the gene matches. The data belong to a study of blood T cells in healthy people across ages. Sample-barcoded 5' priming and a J-beta primer mix drove a second PCR of roughly 6 to 12 cycles. TCRdb independently ran MiXCR on the 5' RACE reads; one entry per CDR3 protein. The table has some 780,000 distinct CDR3 sequences, more than 50% seen once; the top ten hold around 24%.

Sequenced material: blood. The receptor was isolated from a man aged 35 to 55 in good health. This sequence joins TRBV25-1 and TRBJ2-7, with TRBD2 identical over 9 bases. This chain's CDR3 is CASSESGTSSVQYF. CDR3 nucleotide sequence: TGTGCCAGCAGTGAATCCGGGACTAGCTCGGTGCAGTACTTC.